This T cell receptor (beta chain) was identified in a study of cytomegalovirus exposure and HLA in healthy donors. Whole-study findings and limits: A prior analysis recorded that most TCR beta V segments were productive about 90% or about 30% of the time.

The CDR3 sequence is 15 residues long. Per the germline V gene, CDR1 is SGHNT and CDR2 is YENEEA. The V end lost 1 base, the J end lost 3 bases, and 12 bases lay between the germline ends. The PCR was carried out with 60 Vbeta primers and 13 Jbeta primers. Sequencing used immunoSEQ multiplex PCR; TCRdb keeps in-frame clones, though not all of them. The repertoire includes 110,000 or so clones, 65% to 80% of them detected once, and approximately 5.6% sits in the top ten. The sample holds one count of this clone. The antigen remains undetermined. Sequenced material: PBMCs. This sequence originates from a male donor in good health and CMV-seronegative. The rearrangement links TRBV11-3 to TRBJ1-2, with D perhaps matching TRBD1 (5 bases). CDR3 DNA: TGTGCCAGCAGCTTAGGGGGGGATTGGGACTATGGCTACACCTTC. Protein: CASSLGGDWDYGYTF.